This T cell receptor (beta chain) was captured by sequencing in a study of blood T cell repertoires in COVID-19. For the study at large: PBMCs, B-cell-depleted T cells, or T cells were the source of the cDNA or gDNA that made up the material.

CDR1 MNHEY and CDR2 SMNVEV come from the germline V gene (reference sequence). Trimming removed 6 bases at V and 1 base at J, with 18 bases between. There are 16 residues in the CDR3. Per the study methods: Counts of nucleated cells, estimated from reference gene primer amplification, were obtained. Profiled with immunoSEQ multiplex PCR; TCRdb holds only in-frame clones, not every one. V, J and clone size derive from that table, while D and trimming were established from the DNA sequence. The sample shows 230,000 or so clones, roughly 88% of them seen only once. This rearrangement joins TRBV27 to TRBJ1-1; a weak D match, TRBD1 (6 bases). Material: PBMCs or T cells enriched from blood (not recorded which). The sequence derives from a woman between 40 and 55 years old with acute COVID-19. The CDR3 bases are TGTGCCAGCAGCCCCGTAGGGGGTTCTGCGAACACTGAAGCTTTCTTT. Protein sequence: CASSPVGGSANTEAFF.